Listed here are 6 T cell receptor beta chains from one sample, sequenced in a study of blood T cell repertoires in COVID-19. TCRdb keeps only in-frame clones here, not all; method: immunoSEQ multiplex PCR. This sample carries more than 300,000 clones, about 89% of them seen once, and the ten largest clones take 0.8% to 0.9%. The specimen was PBMCs or T cells enriched from blood (not recorded which). Source of these receptors: a woman between 40 and 55 years old who had been exposed to COVID-19.

The chain carries TRBV30 and TRBJ2-3; unclear D gene. Germline V gene sequence: CDR1 GTSNPN, CDR2 SVGIG (reference sequence). The CDR3 is made up of 15 amino acids. With 1 base removed from V and 2 bases from J, the gap between germline ends came to 13 bases. The CDR3 reads CAWSGLAVATDTQYF. CDR3 DNA: TGTGCCTGGAGTGGGCTGGCGGTCGCCACAGATACGCAGTATTTT.

The chain has TRBV12-3 or TRBV12-4 and TRBJ1-1; D uncertain. Between the trimmed V and J ends, which lost 7 bases and 5 bases, there was a span of 14 bases. The CDR3 runs 13 residues. In DNA, the CDR3 is TGTGCCAGCAAGAGGGATTTAAGGACTGAAGCTTTCTTT. The encoded protein is CASKRDLRTEAFF.

The chain links TRBV9 to TRBJ2-2, with D tentatively TRBD1 (6 bases). In germline, CDR1 is SGDLS, CDR2 YYNGEE. This CDR3 has 16 amino acids. Between the trimmed V and J ends, which lost 2 bases and 2 bases, there was a span of 13 bases. The CDR3 reads CASSVGARGNTGELFF. As DNA, the CDR3 is TGTGCCAGCAGCGTGGGGGCCAGGGGTAACACCGGGGAGCTGTTTTTT.

The rearrangement uses TRBV19 and TRBJ1-1; D is possibly TRBD1 (6 bases). V was cut by 4 bases and J by 1 base, with 10 bases left in between. There are 14 residues in the CDR3. Germline V gene lookup returns CDR1 LNHDA and CDR2 SQIVND (reference sequence). The CDR3 loop is CASSSNRENTEAFF. The DNA of the CDR3 is TGTGCCAGTAGTAGCAACAGGGAGAACACTGAAGCTTTCTTT.

This CDR3 reads CAWSAGGNGYTF. CDR3 DNA: TGTGCCTGGAGTGCCGGGGGGAATGGCTACACCTTC. The V and J genes are TRBV30 and TRBJ1-2; a possible D gene is TRBD1 (5 bases). The CDR3 has 12 residues. Germline V gene lookup returns CDR1 GTSNPN and CDR2 SVGIG (reference sequence). The V and J ends lost 1 base and 6 bases respectively, with 9 bases between them.

J is TRBJ1-1 and V is TRBV30; the D gene is possibly TRBD1 (5 bases). Germline-derived CDR1 and CDR2 are GTSNPN and SVGIG (reference sequence). The CDR3 spans 12 residues. V was pared by 4 bases and J by 4 bases, with 10 bases between. The CDR3 nucleotides read TGTGCCTGGAATGGGGGGTCCACTGAAGCTTTCTTT. Translation: CAWNGGSTEAFF.